These T cell receptor beta chains were read from a single sample in a study of cytomegalovirus exposure and HLA in healthy donors. Assay used: immunoSEQ multiplex PCR; TCRdb lists only in-frame clones, some missing. The sample has under 200,000 clones, around 83% seen once. Material for sequencing was PBMCs. These receptors were collected from a woman aged 18-29 years in good health and CMV-seronegative. The CDR3 runs from the conserved cysteine through the conserved F or W. A D gene is named only where the DNA matches it firmly. Size tells how often a clone was seen (once, few, many) or the class of an expanded clone, and some rows leave it out.

TRBD1,TRBV27,TRBJ2-1,once,TGTGCCAGCAGTCCCTCAGGGCAGGGGGTTTACCAGCAGTTCTTC,CASSPSGQGVYQQFF
TRBD2,TRBV5-6,TRBJ2-5,NA,TGTGCCAGCAGCTTGGCCCCGGGAGGGAGAGAGACCCAGTACTTC,CASSLAPGGRETQYF
TRBD2,TRBV6-1,TRBJ2-3,once,TGTGCCAGCATGGAGGGAGGGCCGAAAGATACGCAGTATTTT,CASMEGGPKDTQYF
NA,TRBV7-9,TRBJ1-1,NA,TGTGCCAGCAGGGACATGAACACTGAAGCTTTCTTT,CASRDMNTEAFF
TRBD2,TRBV2,TRBJ2-2,NA,TGTGCCAGCAGCCCACTAGCGGACACCGGGGAGCTGTTTTTT,CASSPLADTGELFF
TRBD1,TRBV9,TRBJ2-1,NA,TGTGCCAGCAGCGCCGGGACAGGGGACAATGAGCAGTTCTTC,CASSAGTGDNEQFF
NA,TRBV11-2,TRBJ2-1,NA,TGTGCCAGCAGCTTAGTCGGTCCGAACAATGAGCAGTTCTTC,CASSLVGPNNEQFF
NA,TRBV5-4,TRBJ2-1,NA,TGTGCCAGCAGTCAAGACTGGCCGTACAATGAGCAGTTCTTC,CASSQDWPYNEQFF
TRBD1,TRBV6-1,TRBJ2-1,NA,TGTGCCAGCAGCCAGGGACAGGAATCTTACAATGAGCAGTTCTTC,CASSQGQESYNEQFF
NA,TRBV19,TRBJ2-7,NA,TGTGCCAGTAGTATGGGTAAGACTTCACAGTACTTC,CASSMGKTSQYF
NA,TRBV27,TRBJ1-5,few,TGTGCCAGCAGTCACATTGCGACAGGCTATAGCAATCAGCCCCAGCATTTT,CASSHIATGYSNQPQHF
NA,TRBV6-1,TRBJ1-3,NA,TGTGCCAGCAGTGAAACATCTTCTCGCTCTGGAAACACCATATATTTT,CASSETSSRSGNTIYF
TRBD2,TRBV11-3,TRBJ2-3,NA,TGTGCCAGCAGCTTTAGCGGGGCTAGCACAGATACGCAGTATTTT,CASSFSGASTDTQYF
TRBD1,TRBV19,TRBJ2-1,NA,TGTGCCAGTAGCGTTTACCCGGGACAGAGACTTATGGGCACGAATGAGCAGTTCTTC,CASSVYPGQRLMGTNEQFF
TRBD1,TRBV30,TRBJ1-2,NA,TGTGCCTGGAGTAAGGGACAGACTCCCTTTGGCTACACCTTC,CAWSKGQTPFGYTF
TRBD1,TRBV5-1,TRBJ1-1,NA,TGCGCCAGCAGCTCGCTTAGTTTGGACAGGCTGAACACTGAAGCTTTCTTT,CASSSLSLDRLNTEAFF
TRBD1,TRBV6-1,TRBJ1-2,NA,TGTGCCAGCAGTGGACAGGGAAAATATGGCTACACCTTC,CASSGQGKYGYTF
TRBD1,TRBV15,TRBJ1-3,NA,TGTGCCACCAGCCGACAGGGAACAAACACCATATATTTT,CATSRQGTNTIYF
TRBD2,TRBV7-2,TRBJ2-1,many,TGTGCCAGCAGCTTAGAGGCGGGAGGGCCTTACAATGAGCAGTTCTTC,CASSLEAGGPYNEQFF
NA,TRBV29-1,TRBJ2-7,NA,TGCAGCGTTGGAGGAGCCTACGAGCAGTACTTC,CSVGGAYEQYF
TRBD2,TRBV27,TRBJ2-3,NA,TGTGCCAGCAGTCTCCCCCCTACTAGCGGGAGCACAGATACGCAGTATTTT,CASSLPPTSGSTDTQYF
NA,TRBV9,TRBJ2-3,NA,TGTGCCAGCACCGTAAATCTGGACAGCTATACGCAGTATTTT,CASTVNLDSYTQYF
NA,TRBV13,TRBJ2-5,NA,TGTGCCAGCAGCCCAGGGGGGAAAGAGACCCAGTACTTC,CASSPGGKETQYF
NA,TRBV30,TRBJ1-2,NA,TGTGCCTGGACCTCGGGGGTCGGCTATGGCTACACCTTC,CAWTSGVGYGYTF
NA,TRBV9,TRBJ1-2,NA,TGTGCCAGCAGCGCCCAGGGGCCCGTTGGCTATGGCTACACCTTC,CASSAQGPVGYGYTF
NA,TRBV14,TRBJ2-1,NA,TGTGCCAGCAGCCGACGACTAGGGGACTACAATGAGCAGTTCTTC,CASSRRLGDYNEQFF
NA,TRBV7-8,TRBJ2-3,NA,TGTGCCAGCAGCGCGGCGAGCGTTAGAGATACGCAGTATTTT,CASSAASVRDTQYF
NA,TRBV28,TRBJ1-4,NA,TGTGCCAGCAGTTTTCAAGGGCAGGGGCCAGCAACTAATGAAAAACTGTTTTTT,CASSFQGQGPATNEKLFF
NA,TRBV11-3,TRBJ1-1,NA,TGTGCCAGCAGCTTAACAGAGAACACTGAAGCTTTCTTT,CASSLTENTEAFF
TRBD1,TRBV4-3,TRBJ2-1,NA,TGCGCCAGCAGCGGGACAGGGGGATGGAATGAGCAGTTCTTC,CASSGTGGWNEQFF
NA,TRBV27,TRBJ1-4,NA,TGTGCCAGCACCACTCGCGCGGGAGGTAATGAAAAACTGTTTTTT,CASTTRAGGNEKLFF
TRBD2,TRBV19,TRBJ2-7,NA,TGTGCCAGTAGTATTGGGACTAGCGCCTCCTACGAGCAGTACTTC,CASSIGTSASYEQYF
TRBD1,TRBV27,TRBJ1-5,NA,TGTGCCAGCAGCTTCCGGACAGGTTATCAGCCCCAGCATTTT,CASSFRTGYQPQHF
NA,TRBV6-6,TRBJ2-5,NA,TGTGCCAGCAGTCACGTGAATGAGGAGACCCAGTACTTC,CASSHVNEETQYF
TRBD1,TRBV9,TRBJ2-5,NA,TGTGCCAGCAGCTCAGGGTTAGGGGGCGACCAAGAGACCCAGTACTTC,CASSSGLGGDQETQYF
NA,TRBV11-2,TRBJ1-1,NA,TGTGCCAGCAGAGAAGCGGGCTACACTGAAGCTTTCTTT,CASREAGYTEAFF
NA,TRBV7-8,TRBJ2-5,NA,TGTGCCAGCAGCTTGGGGGGAAGTAGGTCGGAGACCCAGTACTTC,CASSLGGSRSETQYF
TRBD1,TRBV19,TRBJ1-1,NA,TGTGCCAGTAGTATCCAACCAGGGGGCGCGACCGCTTTCTTT,CASSIQPGGATAFF
TRBD2,TRBV11-2,TRBJ2-1,NA,TGTGCCAGCAGCCCCAAGCGGGAGGGCCCCTACAATGAGCAGTTCTTC,CASSPKREGPYNEQFF
TRBD1,TRBV27,TRBJ1-2,NA,TGTGCCAGCAGTTTTCTCAGGGACAGGGTGAATGGCTACACCTTC,CASSFLRDRVNGYTF
NA,TRBV25-1,TRBJ2-5,few,TGTGCCAGCAGTGAGACAGGTCCCCCCAACCAAGAGACCCAGTACTTC,CASSETGPPNQETQYF
NA,TRBV6-5,TRBJ1-1,NA,TGTGCCAGCAAACGAACAGGGTCTGAAGCTTTCTTT,CASKRTGSEAFF
TRBD1,TRBV29-1,TRBJ2-3,NA,TGCAGCGTTTCCTCTACAGGGGCTGATACGCAGTATTTT,CSVSSTGADTQYF
NA,TRBV18,TRBJ1-4,once,TGTGCCAGCTCACCGGACGCGGCGTGGAGGCTGTTTTTT,CASSPDAAWRLFF
NA,TRBV21-1,TRBJ1-5,NA,TGTGCCAGCAGCAAAAGTTTCCGTCGGACTAGGGTTTTGGGACAGCCCCAGCATTTT,CASSKSFRRTRVLGQPQHF
TRBD1,TRBV6-5,TRBJ1-1,NA,TGTGCCAGCAGTTACTTACCGGGACAGCAGAACACTGAAGCTTTCTTT,CASSYLPGQQNTEAFF
NA,TRBV5-1,TRBJ2-2,NA,TGCGCCAGCAGCTTGGAGGGGGAGACTCGGGAGCTGTTTTTT,CASSLEGETRELFF
TRBD2,TRBV2,TRBJ2-1,NA,TGTGCCAGCAGTGAAGACAGCTGGGTAGCGGGGATGGACTACAATGAGCAGTTCTTC,CASSEDSWVAGMDYNEQFF
NA,TRBV19,TRBJ1-2,NA,TGTGCCAGTACTTCTTTGGACGGTGCCCAGGGGTTAAATGGCTACACCTTC,CASTSLDGAQGLNGYTF
TRBD2,TRBV13,TRBJ2-1,NA,TGTGCCAGCAGCCCGGCCGGGACTAGCGGGAGGCGGAAAGAGCAGTTCTTC,CASSPAGTSGRRKEQFF
NA,TRBV7-9,TRBJ2-7,NA,TGTGCCAGCAGCTTAGGGGGGCACGAGCAGTACTTC,CASSLGGHEQYF